This passage covers 20 T cell receptor beta chains from one sample sequenced in a study of cytomegalovirus exposure and HLA in healthy donors. The PCR made use of 60 Vbeta and 13 Jbeta primers. TCRdb keeps only in-frame clones here, not all; method: immunoSEQ multiplex PCR. This sample yields about 120,000 clones, of which 79% are seen a single time; around 6.6% belongs to the top ten. Sequencing was performed on PBMCs. All receptors come from a man aged 25-40 years in good health and CMV-seropositive.

This CDR3 is CASSDPGDLETQYF. The CDR3 nucleotides read TGTGCCAGCAGTGATCCAGGGGATTTGGAGACCCAGTACTTC. The chain carries TRBV25-1 and TRBJ2-5; D possibly corresponds to TRBD1 (6 bases). Germline assignment: CDR1 MGHDK and CDR2 SYGVNS. The length of the CDR3 is 14 residues. V lost 3 bases and J lost 5, with 13 bases in between. The full variable domain, completed using reference TRBV25-1 and TRBJ2-5, is EADIYQTPRYLVIGTGKKITLECSQTMGHDKMYWYQQDPGMELHLIHYSYGVNSTEKGDLSSESTVSRIRTEHFPLTLESARPSHTSQYLCASSDPGDLETQYFGPGTRLLVL.

The chain carries TRBV9 and TRBJ2-1, with 12 nucleotides matching TRBD2. Unmatched junction bases numbered 5, after V lost 3 bases and J lost 4 bases. The CDR3 is 16 residues long. Per germline, CDR1 SGDLS and CDR2 YYNGEE. The CDR3 sequence: CASSALLAGGYNEQFF. The CDR3 DNA reads as TGTGCCAGCAGCGCGTTACTAGCGGGGGGTTACAATGAGCAGTTCTTC.

This chain joins TRBV5-5 and TRBJ1-5; D is perhaps TRBD1 (6 bases). This CDR3 spans 14 amino acids. Trimming shortened V by 4 bases and J by 4 bases, and 12 bases separated the two germline ends. CDR1 is SGHKS, CDR2 YYEKEE, per germline (reference sequence). The CDR3 is CASSRGTTNQPQHF. The CDR3 coding sequence is TGTGCCAGCAGCCGAGGGACAACTAATCAGCCCCAGCATTTT.

The genes are TRBV11-2 and TRBJ1-2; the D gene is possibly TRBD1 (5 bases). Looked up from germline, CDR1 is SGHAT and CDR2 is FQNNGV. This CDR3 is 16 amino acids long. Trimming pared 0 bases from V and 4 bases from J, leaving 15 bases between. CDR3 DNA sequence: TGTGCCAGCAGCTTAGATTTAGGGACTTCTGCCTATGGCTACACCTTC. It yields the protein CASSLDLGTSAYGYTF.

The J gene is TRBJ1-2, the V gene TRBV25-1; 8 bases agree with TRBD1. Germline CDR1 and CDR2: MGHDK and SYGVNS. The ends lost 0 bases at V and 6 bases at J; junction bases unmatched: 12. This CDR3 spans 17 amino acids. CDR3: CASSEYNPQGGKNGYTF. Written as DNA, the CDR3 is TGTGCCAGCAGTGAATATAACCCACAGGGGGGAAAGAATGGCTACACCTTC.

The chain recombines TRBV9 with TRBJ1-2; 9 bases match TRBD1. Germline values: CDR1 SGDLS, CDR2 YYNGEE. V gave up 7 bases and J gave up 2 bases; unmatched junction bases: 3. The CDR3 runs 13 residues. Here the CDR3 reads CASGQGINYGYTF. The CDR3 nucleotides are TGTGCCAGCGGACAGGGGATAAACTATGGCTACACCTTC.

This clone appeared once. V gene TRBV19 combines with J gene TRBJ2-3, with a possible D match to TRBD2 (6 bases). The CDR3 totals 14 residues. Germline V gene lookup returns CDR1 LNHDA and CDR2 SQIVND (reference sequence). The germline V and J ends were trimmed by 6 bases and 5 bases, with 15 bases remaining between them. The CDR3 spells CASSPRGKVDTQYF. The CDR3 DNA reads TGTGCCAGTAGCCCCCGCGGGAAGGTAGATACGCAGTATTTT.

The rearrangement joins TRBV27 to TRBJ1-2, with D perhaps TRBD1 (6 bases). V was shortened by 6 bases and J by 4 bases, with 15 bases between the two germline ends. The CDR3 has 14 amino acids. From germline, CDR1 is MNHEY and CDR2 SMNVEV (reference sequence). CDR3 amino acids: CASRPMGAAYGYTF. CDR3 in DNA: TGTGCCAGCAGACCGATGGGGGCGGCCTATGGCTACACCTTC.

V gene TRBV27 combines with J gene TRBJ1-2; 7 nucleotides agree with TRBD1. Looked up from germline, CDR1 is MNHEY and CDR2 is SMNVEV (reference sequence). The CDR3 sequence is 12 residues long. V shed 8 bases and J 2 bases; nucleotides not matched to a gene: 2. CDR3 sequence reads: CASRGQNYGYTF. The CDR3, as DNA: TGTGCCAGCCGGGGACAGAACTATGGCTACACCTTC.

The V call is TRBV19, the J call TRBJ2-3; 10 nucleotides agree with TRBD2. CDR3 length: 16 amino acids. From germline, CDR1 is LNHDA and CDR2 SQIVND (reference sequence). V lost 6 bases to trimming and J lost 4 bases; unmatched junction nucleotides: 10. CDR3: CASRTSSGGAPDTQYF. The CDR3, as DNA: TGTGCCAGTAGGACTTCCAGCGGGGGGGCCCCAGATACGCAGTATTTT.

V is TRBV9 and J is TRBJ1-3; no reliable D call. The CDR3 is 12 amino acids. V gave up 6 bases and J gave up 4 bases, with 8 bases separating them. In germline, CDR1 is SGDLS, CDR2 YYNGEE. CDR3 nucleotides: TGTGCCAGCAAAACTGAAGGAAACACCATATATTTT. Translating it yields CASKTEGNTIYF.

The V and J genes are TRBV5-4 and TRBJ1-2, with D maybe TRBD1 (5 bases). Germline V CDR1 and CDR2: SGHNT, YYREEE (reference sequence). The V end was cut by 5 bases, the J end by 4 bases, with 12 bases between. The CDR3 extends over 13 amino acids. CDR3 DNA: TGTGCCAGCAGTAACAGGTCCATCTATGGCTACACCTTC. Translating gives CASSNRSIYGYTF.

V gene TRBV30 combines with J gene TRBJ2-1, with D possibly matching TRBD2 (5 bases). This CDR3 spans 16 amino acids. The V gene's germline CDR1 is GTSNPN and CDR2 SVGIG (reference sequence). V shed 3 bases and J shed 0 bases, with 15 bases lying between them. The CDR3 nucleotides are TGTGCCTGGAGGCCCGGGAAAGATAGCTCCTACAATGAGCAGTTCTTC. Amino acids: CAWRPGKDSSYNEQFF. Drawing the rest from reference TRBV30 and TRBJ2-1, the complete variable domain is SQTIHQWPATLVQPVGSPLSLECTVEGTSNPNLYWYRQAAGRGLQLLFYSVGIGQISSEVPQNLSASRPQDRQFILSSKKLLLSDSGFYLCAWRPGKDSSYNEQFFGPGTRLTVL.

The J gene is TRBJ2-5, the V gene TRBV30; TRBD1 is a possible D gene (5 bases). V shed 5 bases and J shed 1 base, with 8 bases lying between them. The CDR3 loop spans 12 amino acids. Germline V gene data show CDR1 as GTSNPN and CDR2 as SVGIG (reference sequence). The CDR3 bases are TGTGCCTGGGACAGAACCCAAGAGACCCAGTACTTC. This codes for CAWDRTQETQYF.

V gene TRBV15 combines with J gene TRBJ1-1; 7 bases are a match to TRBD1. Germline CDR1 and CDR2: LNHNV and YYDKDF (reference sequence). The length of the CDR3 is 18 residues. With V trimmed by 7 bases and J by 5 bases, 22 bases remained unmatched. CDR3 amino acids: CATTMTGNKKNSGTEAFF. In DNA, the CDR3 is TGTGCCACCACCATGACAGGGAATAAAAAAAATTCTGGGACTGAAGCTTTCTTT.

This chain uses TRBV19 with TRBJ2-5; TRBD1 agrees at 7 bases. The CDR3 spans 13 residues. With 9 bases clipped from V and 3 bases from J, the junction kept 7 bases outside the gene matches. Germline CDR1 and CDR2: LNHDA and SQIVND (reference sequence). CDR3 residues: CASKQGEKETQYF. CDR3 in DNA: TGTGCCAGCAAGCAGGGGGAAAAAGAGACCCAGTACTTC.

The chain links TRBV13 to TRBJ2-3, with D possibly TRBD2 on 6 matching bases. V dropped 6 bases and J dropped 2 bases, with 12 bases sitting between them. The germline V gene has CDR1 PRHDT and CDR2 FYEKMQ (reference sequence). The CDR3 consists of 14 residues. CDR3 region: CASRLSGATDTQYF. CDR3 coding DNA: TGTGCCAGCAGACTTAGCGGAGCCACAGATACGCAGTATTTT. Full variable domain (remainder filled in from reference TRBV13 and TRBJ2-3): AAGVIQSPRHLIKEKRETATLKCYPIPRHDTVYWYQQGPGQDPQFLISFYEKMQSDKGSIPDRFSAQQFSDYHSELNMSSLELGDSALYFCASRLSGATDTQYFGPGTRLTVL.

The chain carries TRBV9 and TRBJ1-2, with TRBD1 identical over 9 bases. Per germline, CDR1 SGDLS and CDR2 YYNGEE. The CDR3 has 13 residues. V shed 3 bases, J shed 6 bases, and the junction held 3 bases outside the gene matches. The CDR3 here is CASSGQGGNGYTF. CDR3 sequence (DNA): TGTGCCAGCAGCGGACAGGGGGGGAATGGCTACACCTTC.

The genes are TRBV7-3 and TRBJ1-1, with a possible D match to TRBD1 (5 bases). The CDR3 spans 14 residues. V lost 2 bases, J lost 5 bases, and 12 bases lay in between. The germline gives CDR1 SGHTA, CDR2 FQGTGA. CDR3 region: CASSLGGGRTEAFF. The DNA of the CDR3 is TGTGCCAGCAGCTTAGGGGGAGGGAGAACTGAAGCTTTCTTT. The full variable domain, completed using reference TRBV7-3 and TRBJ1-1, is GAGVSQTPSNKVTEKGKYVELRCDPISGHTALYWYRQSLGQGPEFLIYFQGTGAADDSGLPNDRFFAVRPEGSVSTLKIQRTERGDSAVYLCASSLGGGRTEAFFGQGTRLTVV.

This chain uses TRBV11-3 with TRBJ2-1; TRBD2 agrees at 13 bases. This CDR3 is built from 16 residues. J was trimmed by 6 bases and V by 3 bases; bases with no gene match: 5. Per germline, CDR1 SGHNT and CDR2 YENEEA. In DNA, the CDR3 is TGTGCCAGCAGCTTGGGGGGACTAGCGGGACTCAATGAGCAGTTCTTC. It encodes CASSLGGLAGLNEQFF.